The clone carrying this T cell receptor beta chain came up a few times. Antigen: not known. CDR3 length: 15 residues. Germline values: CDR1 SNHLY, CDR2 FYNNEI. Trimming took 0 bases from V and 2 from J, leaving 8 bases between them. The sample is drawn from a study of beta chain features in type 1 diabetes. The study, taken as a whole, reports: Patients with Type 1 diabetes showed moderately but significantly shorter TCRB CDR3s in all four CD4+ subsets.

Expressed TCRB transcripts were sequenced because the isolated RNA had all been reverse transcribed beforehand. Measured with immunoSEQ multiplex PCR; TCRdb has only the in-frame clones, and not every one. The sample lists a few hundred thousand clones; about 14% were seen once. The sequencing sample was made of naive CD4+ T cells from blood. This sequence joins TRBV2 and TRBJ1-5; D gene unclear. This receptor was obtained from a man aged 25 to 40 with type 1 diabetes. The CDR3 region is CASSEARGGNQPQHF. CDR3 nucleotide sequence: TGTGCCAGCAGTGAAGCGCGGGGAGGCAATCAGCCCCAGCATTTT. Drawing the rest from reference TRBV2 and TRBJ1-5, the complete variable domain is EPEVTQTPSHQVTQMGQEVILRCVPISNHLYFYWYRQILGQKVEFLVSFYNNEISEKSEIFDDQFSVERPDGSNFTLKIRSTKLEDSAMYFCASSEARGGNQPQHFGDGTRLSIL.